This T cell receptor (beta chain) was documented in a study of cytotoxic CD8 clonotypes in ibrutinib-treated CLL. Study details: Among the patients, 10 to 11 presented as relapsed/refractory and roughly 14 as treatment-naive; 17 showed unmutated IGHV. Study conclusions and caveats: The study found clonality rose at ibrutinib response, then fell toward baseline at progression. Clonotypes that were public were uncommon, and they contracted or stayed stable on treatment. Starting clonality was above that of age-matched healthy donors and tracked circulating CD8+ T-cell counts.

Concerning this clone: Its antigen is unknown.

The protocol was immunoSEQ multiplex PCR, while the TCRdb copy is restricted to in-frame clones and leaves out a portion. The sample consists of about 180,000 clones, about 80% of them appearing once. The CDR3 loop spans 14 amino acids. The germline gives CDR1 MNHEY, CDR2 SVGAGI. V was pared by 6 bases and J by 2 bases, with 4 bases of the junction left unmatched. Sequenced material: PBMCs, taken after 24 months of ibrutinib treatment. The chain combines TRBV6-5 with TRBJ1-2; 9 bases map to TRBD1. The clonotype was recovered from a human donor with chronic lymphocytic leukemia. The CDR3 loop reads CASRSTGGNYGYTF. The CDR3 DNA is TGTGCCAGCAGGTCGACAGGGGGAAACTATGGCTACACCTTC.